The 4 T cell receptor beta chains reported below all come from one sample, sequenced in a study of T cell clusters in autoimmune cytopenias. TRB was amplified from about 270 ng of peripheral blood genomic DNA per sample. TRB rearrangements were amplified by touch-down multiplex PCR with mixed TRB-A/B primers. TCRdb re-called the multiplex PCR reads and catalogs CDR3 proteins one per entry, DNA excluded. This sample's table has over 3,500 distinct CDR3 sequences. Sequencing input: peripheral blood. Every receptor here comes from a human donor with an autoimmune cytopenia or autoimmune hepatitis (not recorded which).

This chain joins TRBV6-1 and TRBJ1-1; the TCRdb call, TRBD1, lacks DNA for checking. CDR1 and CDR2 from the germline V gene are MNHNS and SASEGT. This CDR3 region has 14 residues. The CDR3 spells CASSERGRGTEAFF.

The CDR3 reads CASSLGGQNTIYF. The chain has TRBV12-3 or TRBV12-4 and TRBJ1-3; TCRdb picks TRBD1, but there is no DNA to check that call. The CDR3 consists of 13 residues.

The CDR3: CATREGFSTDTQYF. This chain uses TRBV6-1 with TRBJ2-3. Germline values: CDR1 MNHNS, CDR2 SASEGT. The CDR3 extends over 14 amino acids.

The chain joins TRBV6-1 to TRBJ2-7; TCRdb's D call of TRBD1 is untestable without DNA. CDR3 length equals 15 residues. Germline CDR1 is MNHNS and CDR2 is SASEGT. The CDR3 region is CASSERTGSSYEQYF.